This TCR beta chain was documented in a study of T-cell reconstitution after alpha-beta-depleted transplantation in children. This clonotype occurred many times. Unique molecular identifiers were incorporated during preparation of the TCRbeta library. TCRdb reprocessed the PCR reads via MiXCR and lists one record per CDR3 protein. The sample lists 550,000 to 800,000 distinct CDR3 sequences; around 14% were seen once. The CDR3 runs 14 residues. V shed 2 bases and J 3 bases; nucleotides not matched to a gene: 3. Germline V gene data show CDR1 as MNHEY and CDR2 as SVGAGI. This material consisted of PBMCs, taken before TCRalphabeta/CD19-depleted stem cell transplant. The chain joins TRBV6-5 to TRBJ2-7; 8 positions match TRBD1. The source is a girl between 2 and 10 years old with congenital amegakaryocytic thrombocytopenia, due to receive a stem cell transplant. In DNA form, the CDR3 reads TGTGCCAGCAGTTACGGGACAGGCGTCTACGAGCAGTACTTC. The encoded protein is CASSYGTGVYEQYF.